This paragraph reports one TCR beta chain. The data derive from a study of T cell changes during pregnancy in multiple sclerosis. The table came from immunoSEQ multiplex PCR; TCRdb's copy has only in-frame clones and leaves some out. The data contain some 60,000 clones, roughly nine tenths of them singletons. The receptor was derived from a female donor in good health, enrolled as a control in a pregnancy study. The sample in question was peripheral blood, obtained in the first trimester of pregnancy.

CDR3 amino acids: CASTLGQGVNEQFF. The CDR3 nucleotides read TGTGCCAGCACCCTGGGACAGGGAGTCAATGAGCAGTTCTTC. The genes are TRBV6-5 and TRBJ2-1; TRBD1 matches at 9 bases. V lost 7 bases to trimming and J lost 6 bases; unmatched junction nucleotides: 7. The length of the CDR3 is 14 residues. Germline V gene sequence: CDR1 MNHEY, CDR2 SVGAGI.